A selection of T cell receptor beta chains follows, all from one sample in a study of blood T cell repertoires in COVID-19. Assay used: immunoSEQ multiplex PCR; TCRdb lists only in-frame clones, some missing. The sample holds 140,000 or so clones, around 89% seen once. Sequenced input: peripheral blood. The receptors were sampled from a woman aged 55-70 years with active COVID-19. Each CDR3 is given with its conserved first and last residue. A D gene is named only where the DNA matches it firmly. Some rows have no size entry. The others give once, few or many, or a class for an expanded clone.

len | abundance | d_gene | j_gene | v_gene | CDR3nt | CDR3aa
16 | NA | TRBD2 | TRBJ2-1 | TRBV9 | TGTGCCAGCAGCGATCTAGGACTAGGGTCTCTAAATGAGCAGTTCTTC | CASSDLGLGSLNEQFF
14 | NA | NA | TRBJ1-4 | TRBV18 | TGTGCCAGCTCTCAAGACAGAGCTAATGAAAAACTGTTTTTT | CASSQDRANEKLFF
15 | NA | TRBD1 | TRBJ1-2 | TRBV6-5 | TGTGCCAGCAACCCTGTGGCGGGACAGATCTATGGCTACACCTTC | CASNPVAGQIYGYTF
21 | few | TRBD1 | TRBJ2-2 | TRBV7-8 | TGTGCCAGCAGCTTGAAAAAATTTTTGGGTATCGGGACAGGGACCTCCGGGGAGCTGTTTTTT | CASSLKKFLGIGTGTSGELFF
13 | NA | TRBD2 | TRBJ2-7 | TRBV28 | TGTGCCAGCAGGACTAGCGCGCTCTACGAGCAGTACTTC | CASRTSALYEQYF
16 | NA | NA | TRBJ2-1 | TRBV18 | TGTGCCAGCTCACCACCGGGGTTGCGGGGAAACAATGAGCAGTTCTTC | CASSPPGLRGNNEQFF
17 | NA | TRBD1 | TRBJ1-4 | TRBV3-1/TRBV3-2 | TGTGCCAGCAGCCGTACAGGGTCCACAGGGGGCTATGAAAAACTGTTTTTT | CASSRTGSTGGYEKLFF
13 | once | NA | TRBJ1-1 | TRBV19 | TGTGCCAGTAGTATTCCGGGGAACACTGAAGCTTTCTTT | CASSIPGNTEAFF
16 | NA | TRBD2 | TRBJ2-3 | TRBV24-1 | TGTGCCACCAGTGATCGACTAGCGGGGGATGTATATACGCAGTATTTT | CATSDRLAGDVYTQYF
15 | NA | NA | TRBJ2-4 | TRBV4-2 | TGTGCCAGCAGCCAAGATATGACTGCAGAGTGGATTCAGTACTTC | CASSQDMTAEWIQYF
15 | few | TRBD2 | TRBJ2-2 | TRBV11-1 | TGTGCCAGCAGCTTTAGCGGGGGAGGGACCGGGGAGCTGTTTTTT | CASSFSGGGTGELFF
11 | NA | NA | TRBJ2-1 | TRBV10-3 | TGTGCCATCAGTGAGGGCGGCGAGCAGTTCTTC | CAISEGGEQFF
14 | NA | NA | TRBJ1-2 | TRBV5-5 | TGTGCCAGCAGCTCCATTGACAGGAACTATGGCTACACCTTC | CASSSIDRNYGYTF
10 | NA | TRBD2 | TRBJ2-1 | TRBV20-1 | TGCAGTTCTTCACGGGAGGGGTTGGTCTTC | CSSSREGLVF
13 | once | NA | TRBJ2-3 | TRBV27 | TGTGCCAGCAGTTTCGGGCGGGGTGGATGGCAGTATTTT | CASSFGRGGWQYF
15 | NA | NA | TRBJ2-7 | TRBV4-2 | TGTGCCAGCAGCCAAGAGTGGGACAAGGGGTACGAGCAGTACTTC | CASSQEWDKGYEQYF
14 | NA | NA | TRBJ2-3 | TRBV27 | TGTGCCAGCAGTTTCGGCAGGGTCACAGATACGCAGTATTTT | CASSFGRVTDTQYF
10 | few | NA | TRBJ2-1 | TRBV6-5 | TGTGCCCCCCGCGACAATGAGCAGTTCTTC | CAPRDNEQFF
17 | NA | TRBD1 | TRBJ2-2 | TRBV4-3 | TGCGCCAGCAGCCAAATGGTACAGGGGTTAAACACCGGGGAGCTGTTTTTT | CASSQMVQGLNTGELFF
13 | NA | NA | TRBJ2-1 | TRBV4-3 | TGCGCCAGCAGCCCGAGTTCCTACAATGAGCAGTTCTTC | CASSPSSYNEQFF
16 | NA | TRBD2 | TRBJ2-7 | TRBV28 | TGTGCCAGCAGTTTTCTGAGCGCGGGAGGGCGGAGCGAGCAGTACTTC | CASSFLSAGGRSEQYF
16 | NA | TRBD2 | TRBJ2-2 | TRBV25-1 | TGTGCCAGCAAGGAGGGCGGGAGGTTTCCCACCGGGGAGCTGTTTTTT | CASKEGGRFPTGELFF
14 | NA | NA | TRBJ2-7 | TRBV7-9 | TGTGCCAGCAGCCCCCCGGGGGGCCCCTACGAGCAGTACTTC | CASSPPGGPYEQYF
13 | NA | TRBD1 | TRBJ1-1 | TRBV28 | TGTGCCACCCTTAGACAGGGGGGAACTGAAGCTTTCTTT | CATLRQGGTEAFF
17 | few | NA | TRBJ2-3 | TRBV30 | TGTGCCTGGAGTGTAAAGGTCTGGGCTAGCGTTACAGATACGCAGTATTTT | CAWSVKVWASVTDTQYF
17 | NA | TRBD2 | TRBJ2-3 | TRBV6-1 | TGTGCCAGCAGTGAAGAGCCTAGCGGGAGGGCCACAGATACGCAGTATTTT | CASSEEPSGRATDTQYF
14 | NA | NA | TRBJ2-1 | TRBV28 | TGTGCCAGCACTAGCGTGGGCTCCTACAATGAGCAGTTCTTC | CASTSVGSYNEQFF
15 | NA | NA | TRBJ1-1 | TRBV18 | TGTGCCAGCTCACCAAGTGCAGGGGTGGGAACTGAAGCTTTCTTT | CASSPSAGVGTEAFF
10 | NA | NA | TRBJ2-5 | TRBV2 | TGTGCCAGCAGTATAGAGATCCAGTACTTC | CASSIEIQYF
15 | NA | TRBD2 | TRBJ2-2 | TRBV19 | TGTGCCAGTAGTACCCGGGGGGAGGTGTCCGGGGAGCTGTTTTTT | CASSTRGEVSGELFF
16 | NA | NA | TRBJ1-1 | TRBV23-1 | TGCGCCAGCAGTCAATTAGACGGACAGATGAACACTGAAGCTTTCTTT | CASSQLDGQMNTEAFF
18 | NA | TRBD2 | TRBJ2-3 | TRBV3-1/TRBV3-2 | TGTGCCAGCAGCCATCCCGGTCCGGGACTAGGTAGGACAGATACGCAGTATTTT | CASSHPGPGLGRTDTQYF
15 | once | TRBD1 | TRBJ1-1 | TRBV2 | TGTGCCAGCAGTGACCTAGGAGGCAGGGGGCACGAAGCTTTCTTT | CASSDLGGRGHEAFF
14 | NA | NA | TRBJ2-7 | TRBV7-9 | TGTGCCAGCAGCTTAGGGGACACTTCCTACGAGCAGTACTTC | CASSLGDTSYEQYF
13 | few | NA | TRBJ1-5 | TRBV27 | TGTGCCAGCAGTTTCCAGGGCAATCAGCCCCAGCATTTT | CASSFQGNQPQHF
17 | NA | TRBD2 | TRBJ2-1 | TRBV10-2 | TGCGCCAGCAGTGGATTTTCTTGGACTAGGGAGTACAATGAGCAGTTCTTC | CASSGFSWTREYNEQFF
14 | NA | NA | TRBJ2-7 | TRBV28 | TGTGCCAGCAGTAGACTAGTCGGGTCCTACGAGCAGTACTTC | CASSRLVGSYEQYF
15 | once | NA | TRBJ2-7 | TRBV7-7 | TGTGCTAGCAGCGCAGGTGGGCAGGGGAGCTACGAGCAGTACTTC | CASSAGGQGSYEQYF
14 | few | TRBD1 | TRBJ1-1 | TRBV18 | TGTGCCAGCTCCCCAGGGGGGGGACGCACTGAAGCTTTCTTT | CASSPGGGRTEAFF
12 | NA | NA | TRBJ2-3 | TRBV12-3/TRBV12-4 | TGTGCCAGCAGTTTCTCCCGGGATACGCAGTATTTT | CASSFSRDTQYF
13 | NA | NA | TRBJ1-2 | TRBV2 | TGTGCCAGCAGTGATCGGACAGCTTATGGCTACACCTTC | CASSDRTAYGYTF
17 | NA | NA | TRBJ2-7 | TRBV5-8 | TGTGCCAGCAGCTTGAGGCGCCGGCGGAGCGACTCCTACGAGCAGTACTTC | CASSLRRRRSDSYEQYF
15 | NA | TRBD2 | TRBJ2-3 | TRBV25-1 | TGTGCCAGCAGTGTATTAGCGGGAGGTGGAGATACGCAGTATTTT | CASSVLAGGGDTQYF
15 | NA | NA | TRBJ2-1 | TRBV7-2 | TGTGCCAGCAGCTTAGGTAGCGGCTATTACAATGAGCAGTTCTTC | CASSLGSGYYNEQFF
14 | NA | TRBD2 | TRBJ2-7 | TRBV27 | TGTGCCAGCACCTGGACTAGCGGGAGCTACGAGCAGTACTTC | CASTWTSGSYEQYF
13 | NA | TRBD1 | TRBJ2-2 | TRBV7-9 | TGTGCCAGCAGTTGGGACAGCACCGGGGAGCTGTTTTTT | CASSWDSTGELFF
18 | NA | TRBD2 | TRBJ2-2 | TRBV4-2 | TGTGCCAGCAGCCAAGTCACGGGAGGGCGGTCTGATGGCGGTGAGCTGTTTTTT | CASSQVTGGRSDGGELFF
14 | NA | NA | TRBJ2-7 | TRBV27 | TGTGCCAGCAGTCCTACACGGGAGATATGGGAGCAGTACTTC | CASSPTREIWEQYF
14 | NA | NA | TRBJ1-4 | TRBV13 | TGTGCCAGCAGCTCATTTGCAACTAATGAAAAACTGTTTTTT | CASSSFATNEKLFF
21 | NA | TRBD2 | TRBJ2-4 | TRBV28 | TGTGCCAGCAGTCCTTCCGCCGGGACTAGCGGGGGACGCCTAGGCAAAAACATTCAGTACTTC | CASSPSAGTSGGRLGKNIQYF
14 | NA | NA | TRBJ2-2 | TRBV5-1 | TGCGCCAGCAGCTTGGCGGGAGCCGCCGGGGAGCTGTTTTTT | CASSLAGAAGELFF
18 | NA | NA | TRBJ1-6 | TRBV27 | TGTGCCAGCAGTTCGAGTCAAAAACTAAGCTCTCCTAATTCACCCCTCCACTTT | CASSSSQKLSSPNSPLHF
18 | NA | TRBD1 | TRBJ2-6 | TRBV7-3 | TGTGCCAGCAGCTTAACGGGGACAGGGGGCTATGGGGCCAACGTCCTGACTTTC | CASSLTGTGGYGANVLTF
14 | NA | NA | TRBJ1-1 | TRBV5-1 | TGCGCCAGCAGCGTGAGACCTCGGCGGGGTGAAGCTTTCTTT | CASSVRPRRGEAFF
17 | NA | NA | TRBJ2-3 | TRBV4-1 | TGCGCCAGCAGCCAAAACCCGGGCGGAGGGAACACAGATACGCAGTATTTT | CASSQNPGGGNTDTQYF
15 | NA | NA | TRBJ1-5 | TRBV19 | TGTGCCACCGGATCGAGGACTTATAGCAATCAGCCCCAGCATTTT | CATGSRTYSNQPQHF